The 5 T cell receptor beta chains presented below share a single source sample, sequenced in a study of blood T cell repertoires in COVID-19 (dated by TCRdb to about 2020). The library was obtained by the immunoSEQ multiplex PCR assay. TCRdb mirrors the immuneACCESS table, restricted to in-frame sequences. Some clones are absent from its copies; in checked studies, under half trace to an unresolved V gene, and the reason for the others is unknown. Here the sample has a few hundred thousand clones; over 80% occur a single time. The top ten constitute about 4.9% of the sample. Sample: PBMCs or T cells enriched from blood (not recorded which). The receptor source for this set is a woman aged 45-65 years who had recovered from COVID-19.

V and J are TRBV4-1 and TRBJ2-1; 9 bases agree with TRBD1. Germline V gene sequence: CDR1 MGHRA, CDR2 YSYEKL. The CDR3 contains 16 residues. With V trimmed by 5 bases and J by 5 bases, 10 bases remained unmatched. The CDR3 sequence: CASSIPQGQGHNEQFF. The DNA of the CDR3 is TGCGCCAGCAGCATCCCCCAGGGACAGGGCCACAATGAGCAGTTCTTC.

V and J are TRBV15 and TRBJ1-4, with 10 bases lining up with TRBD1. The length of the CDR3 is 16 residues. V lost 3 bases, J lost 8 bases, and 9 bases stayed unmatched. The germline CDR1 and CDR2 sequences are LNHNV and YYDKDF (reference sequence). This CDR3 reads CATSSRPGTGVEKLFF. CDR3 DNA: TGTGCCACCAGCAGCCGGCCCGGGACAGGGGTGGAAAAACTGTTTTTT.

The chain combines TRBV30 with TRBJ1-2; maybe TRBD1 (6 bases). Germline-derived CDR1 and CDR2 are GTSNPN and SVGIG (reference sequence). V was clipped by 0 bases and J by 4 bases, with 12 bases between them. The CDR3 is made up of 14 amino acids. In nucleotides, the CDR3 is TGTGCCTGGAGTGTACTTGGGACAAGCTATGGCTACACCTTC. It is translated as CAWSVLGTSYGYTF.

The chain employs TRBV9 and TRBJ2-7; a weak D match, TRBD2 (5 bases). The germline V gene has CDR1 SGDLS and CDR2 YYNGEE. This CDR3 region has 15 residues. V lost 0 bases to trimming and J lost 5 bases, with 15 bases between them. The CDR3 DNA reads TGTGCCAGCAGCGTAGGAGGAGGTAGTCTGGACGAGCAGTACTTC. This codes for CASSVGGGSLDEQYF.

The V gene is TRBV29-1, the J gene TRBJ1-5, with TRBD1 as a possible D gene (5 bases). Trimming pared 1 base from V and 0 bases from J, leaving 7 bases between. The germline gives CDR1 SQVTM, CDR2 ANQGSEA. The CDR3 totals 14 residues. The CDR3 is CSVEVQGSNQPQHF. The CDR3 DNA reads TGCAGCGTTGAAGTGCAGGGTAGCAATCAGCCCCAGCATTTT.